This passage covers 26 T cell receptor beta chains from one sample sequenced in a study of T cells after yellow fever vaccination. TCRdb ran MiXCR on the 5' RACE reads and lists one entry per CDR3 protein. The top ten clones hold around 23% of a sample with just under 85,000 distinct CDR3 sequences, 10% to 15% of them seen once. Sequenced material: CD8+ T cells not binding an NS4B(214-222) dextramer, sorted from PBMCs, taken less than 25 days after the first yellow fever vaccination. The receptors originated from a man younger than 30 who received the YFV17D yellow fever vaccine.

In DNA form, the CDR3 reads TGTGCCAGCAGTCGGACAGGGTTCGGAAACACCATATATTTT. It specifies CASSRTGFGNTIYF. V and J are TRBV12-3 or TRBV12-4 and TRBJ1-3; TRBD1 matches 8 bases. CDR3 length equals 14 residues. J was trimmed by 4 bases and V by 5 bases; bases with no gene match: 4.

V and J are TRBV27 and TRBJ2-7; the D is unclear. CDR3 length equals 12 residues. V lost 6 bases to trimming and J lost 8 bases, with 14 bases between them. CDR1 MNHEY and CDR2 SMNVEV come from the germline V gene (reference sequence). The CDR3 DNA sequence: TGTGCCAGCAGCTTCGACGGGTACAAGCAGTACTTC. It is translated as CASSFDGYKQYF.

V gene TRBV6-2 or TRBV6-3 combines with J gene TRBJ2-1; 7 bases are a match to TRBD2. Germline-derived CDR1 and CDR2 are MNHEY and SVGEGT. This CDR3 has 16 residues. V shed 2 bases, J shed 5 bases, and the junction held 9 bases outside the gene matches. CDR3: CASSYDLAAGNNEQFF. CDR3 bases: TGTGCCAGCAGTTACGATCTAGCGGCGGGGAACAATGAGCAGTTCTTC.

This clonotype was counted a few times. The V gene is TRBV7-7, the J gene TRBJ2-1; 7 nucleotides line up with TRBD2. This CDR3 has 15 residues. Per the germline V gene, CDR1 is SSHAT and CDR2 is FNYEAQ (reference sequence). The V segment lost 5 bases and the J segment 2 bases; nucleotides outside the gene matches: 6. The CDR3 protein is CASSPSGGPYNEQFF. CDR3 sequence (DNA): TGTGCCAGCAGCCCTTCGGGGGGACCCTACAATGAGCAGTTCTTC.

The chain has TRBV19 and TRBJ2-1, with 9 bases that match TRBD2. In germline, CDR1 is LNHDA, CDR2 SQIVND (reference sequence). V shed 3 bases, J shed 8 bases, and the junction held 8 bases outside the gene matches. This CDR3 has 15 amino acids. The CDR3 region has the DNA TGTGCCAGTAGTATCAAAAAAGTAGCGGGGGATGAGCAGTTCTTC. Translating it yields CASSIKKVAGDEQFF.

The table lists this clonotype with a few counts. The chain joins TRBV6-1 to TRBJ2-1; 9 bases are a match to TRBD2. The CDR3 runs 14 residues. Per the germline V gene, CDR1 is MNHNS and CDR2 is SASEGT. J gave up 9 bases and V 6 bases, and 9 bases lay outside the gene matches. The CDR3 sequence: CASSRLAGRLEQFF. CDR3 bases: TGTGCCAGCAGCCGCCTAGCGGGGCGCCTTGAGCAGTTCTTC.

This clonotype was seen ten or more times. CDR3 nucleotides: TGTGCCAGCAGTTACCCCGCAGGGGCCGACACTGAAGCTTTCTTT. Translating gives CASSYPAGADTEAFF. The rearrangement links TRBV6-5 to TRBJ1-1; D might be TRBD1 (6 bases). Trimming took off 2 bases at V and 3 bases at J, with 13 bases between the two ends. CDR1 MNHEY and CDR2 SVGAGI come from the germline V gene. The CDR3 spans 15 residues.

This clonotype appeared a few times. The V and J genes are TRBV12-3 or TRBV12-4 and TRBJ1-1; D unclear. The CDR3 is made up of 14 amino acids. Trimming left V 1 base short and J 5 bases short, with 11 bases between. CDR3 in amino acids: CASSLVAVRTEAFF. CDR3 bases: TGTGCCAGCAGTTTAGTGGCAGTTAGGACTGAAGCTTTCTTT.

The V gene is TRBV7-2, the J gene TRBJ1-2, with unresolved D. V lost 5 bases and J lost 3, with 7 bases in between. Germline lookup yields CDR1 SGHTA and CDR2 FQGNSA. CDR3 length: 12 residues. The CDR3 loop reads CASSPDYYGYTF. In nucleotides, the CDR3 is TGTGCCAGCAGCCCGGACTACTATGGCTACACCTTC. Using reference TRBV7-2 and TRBJ1-2 for the parts outside the CDR3, the full variable domain is GAGVSQSPSNKVTEKGKDVELRCDPISGHTALYWYRQSLGQGLEFLIYFQGNSAPDKSGLPSDRFSAERTGGSVSTLTIQRTQQEDSAVYLCASSPDYYGYTFGSGTRLTVV.

This clonotype was detected only a few times. The V and J genes are TRBV6-1 and TRBJ2-5; D is perhaps TRBD2 (6 bases). V was cut by 8 bases and J by 0 bases, with 16 bases left in between. The germline V gene has CDR1 MNHNS and CDR2 SASEGT. The CDR3 totals 15 residues. This chain's CDR3 is CASRQVWGDQETQYF. DNA for the CDR3: TGTGCCAGCCGCCAGGTGTGGGGGGACCAAGAGACCCAGTACTTC.

This clonotype was detected only a few times. A junction end diverges from the germline sequence, so it may reflect a read error. The chain recombines TRBV15 with TRBJ1-2, with a tentative D call TRBD1 (5 bases). The CDR3 length is 16 residues. Germline assignment: CDR1 LNHNV and CDR2 YYDKDF (reference sequence). CDR3: CATSSLGTVTNYGYTF. The CDR3 DNA reads TGTGCCACCAGCAGTCTCGGGACGGTAACTAACTATGGCTACACTTTC.

This clonotype was seen only a few times. V and J are TRBV6-2 or TRBV6-3 and TRBJ2-5; 9 nucleotides match TRBD1. Germline values: CDR1 MNHEY, CDR2 SVGEGT. The V segment lost 11 bases and the J segment 2 bases; nucleotides outside the gene matches: 9. This CDR3 region has 14 residues. The CDR3 nucleotides read TGTGCCGGGTCGACAGGGGGGAAGCAAGAGACCCAGTACTTC. It specifies CAGSTGGKQETQYF.

The V gene is TRBV10-3, the J gene TRBJ1-1, with D perhaps matching TRBD1 (6 bases). Germline V lookup: CDR1 ENHRY, CDR2 SYGVKD. V lost 10 bases and J lost 2, with 20 bases in between. There are 15 residues in the CDR3. CDR3 loop: CATRPPRGSNTEAFF. CDR3 nucleotide sequence: TGTGCCACCCGTCCCCCCAGGGGCAGTAACACTGAAGCTTTCTTT.

The chain employs TRBV7-9 and TRBJ2-7; 7 nucleotides agree with TRBD2. The CDR3 has 16 amino acids. CDR1 and CDR2 (germline): SEHNR, FQNEAQ (reference sequence). After removal of 5 bases from V and 4 bases from J, the junction contained 14 bases not matched to a gene. The CDR3 DNA reads as TGTGCCAGCAGCCTGAGGGAGGGCTCAGGTCGGTACGAGCAGTACGTC. It translates to CASSLREGSGRYEQYV.

The V call is TRBV12-3 or TRBV12-4, the J call TRBJ2-7, with D tentatively TRBD1 (7 bases). The CDR3 covers 16 residues. V lost 2 bases, J lost 4 bases, and 18 bases lay in between. CDR3 sequence: CASSLRGLGGGYEQYF. The CDR3 DNA follows: TGTGCCAGCAGTTTAAGGGGGCTCGGAGGAGGGTACGAGCAGTACTTC.

The chain employs TRBV5-6 and TRBJ2-2; D ambiguous. The CDR3 length is 13 residues. Trimming removed 0 bases from V and 9 bases from J, with 9 bases in between. Per germline, CDR1 SGHDT and CDR2 YYEEEE. In nucleotides, the CDR3 is TGTGCCAGCAGCTTGGAGGTACCCCGGGAGCTGTTTTTT. Translated, it gives CASSLEVPRELFF.

The sample holds a few counts of this clonotype. The V and J genes are TRBV7-2 and TRBJ2-1, with D perhaps matching TRBD2 (7 bases). V was pared by 5 bases and J by 2 bases, with 13 bases between. CDR3 length equals 15 residues. Germline assignment: CDR1 SGHTA and CDR2 FQGNSA. Here the CDR3 DNA reads TGTGCCAGCAGCCAAGCCGGGGGGCCCTACAATGAGCAGTTCTTC. This codes for CASSQAGGPYNEQFF.

This clonotype showed up just a few times. The chain has TRBV2 and TRBJ1-4; 7 nucleotides line up with TRBD1. This CDR3 spans 15 amino acids. The junction had 3 bases not matched to a gene; V was cut back by 3 bases and J by 2 bases. From germline, CDR1 is SNHLY and CDR2 FYNNEI. DNA for the CDR3: TGTGCCAGCAGTGAGATGGACAGGACTAATGAAAAACTGTTTTTT. Translating gives CASSEMDRTNEKLFF.

This clonotype was detected a few times. The gene calls are TRBV4-2 and TRBJ1-5; D unresolved. Germline values: CDR1 LGHNA, CDR2 YNFKEQ. The CDR3 has 15 residues. Trimming stripped 0 bases from V and 0 bases from J, with 6 bases between. CDR3 region: CASSQEDLSNQPQHF. In nucleotides, the CDR3 is TGTGCCAGCAGCCAAGAGGACCTTAGCAATCAGCCCCAGCATTTT.

In its sample, this clonotype was seen a few times. The chain is built from TRBV27 and TRBJ2-7, with 7 bases identical to TRBD2. The CDR3 contains 16 residues. Germline CDR1 is MNHEY and CDR2 is SMNVEV (reference sequence). The junction had 11 bases not matched to a gene; V was cut back by 5 bases and J by 1 base. The CDR3: CASSPSSWGGSYEQYF. CDR3 coding DNA: TGTGCCAGCAGTCCCTCCTCTTGGGGGGGGTCCTACGAGCAGTACTTC.

The CDR3: CASSYSTLGSTGELFF. The DNA of the CDR3 is TGTGCCAGCAGCTACTCGACCCTGGGATCCACCGGGGAGCTGTTTTTT. The genes are TRBV7-9 and TRBJ2-2; no definite D call. Germline CDR1 SEHNR, CDR2 FQNEAQ (reference sequence). Trimming removed 4 bases at V and 4 bases at J, with 16 bases between. There are 16 residues in the CDR3.

The chain links TRBV5-1 to TRBJ2-7, with 7 bases aligning to TRBD2. Per the germline V gene, CDR1 is SGHRS and CDR2 is YFSETQ. Unmatched junction bases numbered 11, after V lost 1 base and J lost 4 bases. The CDR3 length is 16 residues. The CDR3 bases are TGCGCCAGCAGCTTGACCCGGGACGGGGGGATATACGAGCAGTACTTC. It specifies CASSLTRDGGIYEQYF. Variable domain in full (rest from reference TRBV5-1 and TRBJ2-7): KAGVTQTPRYLIKTRGQQVTLSCSPISGHRSVSWYQQTPGQGLQFLFEYFSETQRNKGNFPGRFSGRQFSNSRSEMNVSTLELGDSALYLCASSLTRDGGIYEQYFGPGTRLTVT.

This clonotype showed up many times. J is TRBJ2-6 and V is TRBV4-2; D unclear. V lost 0 bases and J 4 bases, leaving 10 bases between the germline ends. The germline V gene has CDR1 LGHNA and CDR2 YNFKEQ. The CDR3 is 16 amino acids. The CDR3 DNA reads as TGTGCCAGCAGCCAAGATGAATCCGGAGGGGCCAACGTCCTGACTTTC. It codes for CASSQDESGGANVLTF.

This clonotype was observed a handful of times. The chain combines TRBV6-5 with TRBJ2-5; no definite D call. The CDR3 length is 13 residues. Trimming removed 2 bases at V and 2 bases at J, with 6 bases between. In germline, CDR1 is MNHEY, CDR2 SVGAGI. In nucleotides, the CDR3 is TGTGCCAGCAGTTACGTTCTACAAGAGACCCAGTACTTC. Protein product: CASSYVLQETQYF.

The sample holds a few counts of this clonotype. This chain joins TRBV14 and TRBJ2-6; D not certain. The V gene lost 0 bases and the J gene lost 2 bases, with 5 bases spanning the gap. The germline V gene has CDR1 SGHDN and CDR2 FVKESK. CDR3 size: 15 residues. CDR3: CASSQDKAGANVLTF. The CDR3 DNA reads as TGTGCCAGCAGCCAAGATAAGGCTGGGGCCAACGTCCTGACTTTC.

As concerns this clonotype: The junction differs from germline at one of its ends, possibly a read error. The gene calls are TRBV20-1 and TRBJ2-1, with no clear D. There are 12 residues in the CDR3. Germline V gives CDR1 DFQATT, CDR2 SNEGSKA (reference sequence). The CDR3 nucleotides read TGCGGTGCCGCGATGAGGTACAATGAGCAGTTCTTC. It codes for CGAAMRYNEQFF.